Below are 21 T cell receptor beta chains sequenced from a single sample in a study of T cells in Graves' hyperthyroidism and ophthalmopathy. The TCR beta CDR3 regions underwent amplification using RNA transcripts as the source. The HTBI primer set served for first-round RT-PCR of the TCR CDR3. Each CDR3 protein is one row after TCRdb ran MiXCR on the multiplex PCR reads. The sample lists hundreds of thousands of distinct CDR3 sequences; 46% were seen once. Sequenced sample: peripheral blood or thyroid tissue (not recorded which). Receptor source: a woman in her late teens or twenties with Graves' hyperthyroidism.

The J gene is TRBJ2-5, the V gene TRBV25-1; 8 bases agree with TRBD2. The V segment lost 6 bases and the J segment 5 bases; nucleotides outside the gene matches: 14. There are 16 residues in the CDR3. The germline V gene has CDR1 MGHDK and CDR2 SYGVNS. The CDR3 reads CASSPLSGGPGETQYF. The CDR3 DNA reads as TGTGCCAGCAGCCCGCTCTCGGGAGGGCCGGGCGAGACCCAGTACTTC.

Sample share makes this clonotype medium-sized (0.01 to 0.1%). The chain joins TRBV7-2 to TRBJ2-5; D is unclear. The CDR3 length is 14 residues. V was pared by 3 bases and J by 2 bases, with 10 bases between. Germline V gene data show CDR1 as SGHTA and CDR2 as FQGNSA. CDR3 protein: CASSLTLGQETQYF. CDR3 nucleotides: TGTGCCAGCAGCTTGACCCTTGGACAAGAGACCCAGTACTTC.

This clonotype was observed a single time. This rearrangement joins TRBV4-2 to TRBJ1-2; D remains ambiguous. Germline CDR1 is LGHNA and CDR2 is YNFKEQ. CDR3 length equals 14 residues. V dropped 0 bases and J dropped 9 bases, with 14 bases sitting between them. The DNA of the CDR3 is TGTGCCAGCAGCCAAGAGGTCCCGGGGATTAGCTACACCTTC. Residues: CASSQEVPGISYTF.

The V call is TRBV4-1, the J call TRBJ2-7, with D possibly matching TRBD1 (5 bases). The CDR3 sequence is 16 residues long. V lost 0 bases to trimming and J lost 5 bases, with 17 bases between them. Germline V gene data show CDR1 as MGHRA and CDR2 as YSYEKL. CDR3 sequence (DNA): TGCGCCAGCAGCCAAGAGCCTCGTGGGGCGCAGGACGAGCAGTACTTC. Translated, it gives CASSQEPRGAQDEQYF.

This clonotype was detected a few times. This chain joins TRBV2 and TRBJ2-7; D gene uncertain. The CDR3 contains 17 residues. Looked up from germline, CDR1 is SNHLY and CDR2 is FYNNEI. Trimming removed 5 bases at V and 2 bases at J, with 22 bases between. Here the CDR3 DNA reads TGTGCCAGCAGTTACCCCCCCGGTTCCCCGCGTCCCTACGAGCAGTACTTC. It specifies CASSYPPGSPRPYEQYF.

The V gene is TRBV19, the J gene TRBJ2-2, with 8 bases aligning to TRBD1. V gave up 1 base and J gave up 7 bases; unmatched junction bases: 5. This CDR3 comprises 15 residues. Germline V gene sequence: CDR1 LNHDA, CDR2 SQIVND (reference sequence). CDR3 in amino acids: CASSIGDRMSGELFF. CDR3 coding DNA: TGTGCCAGTAGTATAGGGGACAGGATGAGCGGGGAGCTGTTTTTT.

Note on this clonotype: This CDR3 is missing its conserved last phenylalanine or tryptophan, likely due to a read error. The chain is built from TRBV15 and TRBJ2-5; weak D call: TRBD2 (5 bases). This CDR3 contains 14 residues. Trimming stripped 0 bases from V and 2 bases from J, with 7 bases between. Germline V gene lookup returns CDR1 LNHNV and CDR2 YYDKDF (reference sequence). CDR3 amino acids: CATSRDRGQETQYL. Here the CDR3 DNA reads TGTGCCACCAGCAGAGATCGAGGGCAAGAGACCCAGTACCTC.

This chain uses TRBV12-3 or TRBV12-4 with TRBJ1-5; a weak D match, TRBD1 (5 bases). This CDR3 has 13 amino acids. V dropped 1 base and J dropped 7 bases, with 8 bases sitting between them. The CDR3 DNA reads as TGTGCCAGCAGTTTAGGACAGAAGCAGCCCCAGCATTTT. It translates to CASSLGQKQPQHF.

This chain uses TRBV11-2 with TRBJ1-3; D is uncertain. Germline V gives CDR1 SGHAT, CDR2 FQNNGV. The ends were cut back, 5 bases at V and 0 bases at J, with 17 bases in the middle. The CDR3 sequence is 17 residues long. As DNA, the CDR3 is TGTGCCAGCAGCCGGGAGGACCAGGCGATCTCTGGAAACACCATATATTTT. As protein: CASSREDQAISGNTIYF.

CDR3 DNA: TGTGCCAGTAGTGCGGGACAAGATACGCAGTATTTT. Translation gives CASSAGQDTQYF. This rearrangement joins TRBV19 to TRBJ2-3; D may be TRBD1 or TRBD2 (6 bases each). The CDR3 is made up of 12 amino acids. V was shortened by 5 bases and J by 5 bases, with 8 bases between the two germline ends. Per the germline V gene, CDR1 is LNHDA and CDR2 is SQIVND (reference sequence). The variable domain in full, completed from reference TRBV19 and TRBJ2-3, reads DGGITQSPKYLFRKEGQNVTLSCEQNLNHDAMYWYRQDPGQGLRLIYYSQIVNDFQKGDIAEGYSVSREKKESFPLTVTSAQKNPTAFYLCASSAGQDTQYFGPGTRLTVL.

The sample holds one count of this clonotype. The chain employs TRBV5-1 and TRBJ1-4; possibly TRBD1 for D (5 bases). Trimming left V 2 bases short and J 7 bases short, with 12 bases between. This CDR3 is built from 14 residues. Germline CDR1 SGHRS, CDR2 YFSETQ. For the CDR3, the DNA is TGCGCCAGCAGCTTCCAGGGAGGATGTGAAAAACTGTTTTTT. Its translation: CASSFQGGCEKLFF.

This rearrangement joins TRBV7-6 to TRBJ1-6; 8 nucleotides agree with TRBD1. The CDR3 contains 15 residues. CDR1 and CDR2 (germline): SGHVS, FNYEAQ. The junction had 5 bases not matched to a gene; V was cut back by 5 bases and J by 5 bases. The CDR3 is CASSQGGQDNSPLHF. CDR3 DNA sequence: TGTGCCAGCAGCCAGGGGGGACAGGATAATTCACCCCTCCACTTT.

V and J are TRBV20-1 and TRBJ2-7; no clear D gene. V lost 6 bases to trimming and J lost 3 bases, with 9 bases between them. CDR3 length equals 11 residues. The germline CDR1 and CDR2 sequences are DFQATT and SNEGSKA (reference sequence). CDR3 nucleotide sequence: TGCAGTGCCCTCAAAGACTACGAGCAGTACTTC. It yields the protein CSALKDYEQYF.

This clonotype was counted a few times. CDR3 loop: CASSESRERPHQETQYF. The CDR3 bases are TGTGCCAGCAGTGAGTCCAGGGAACGTCCACACCAAGAGACCCAGTACTTC. The chain carries TRBV2 and TRBJ2-5; the D gene is possibly TRBD1 (5 bases). Looked up from germline, CDR1 is SNHLY and CDR2 is FYNNEI. V was cut by 3 bases and J by 0 bases, with 17 bases left in between. There are 17 residues in the CDR3.

This chain joins TRBV20-1 and TRBJ2-2; 7 bases are a match to TRBD2. The CDR3 sequence is 14 residues long. Germline V gene sequence: CDR1 DFQATT, CDR2 SNEGSKA (reference sequence). Germline trimming cut 3 bases from V and 6 bases from J; bases unmatched to any gene: 7. The CDR3 loop reads CSASWAGDSGELFF. The DNA of the CDR3 is TGCAGTGCTAGTTGGGCGGGAGACTCCGGGGAGCTGTTTTTT.

The count of this clonotype is one. This chain joins TRBV20-1 and TRBJ2-7; 9 bases align to TRBD2. The CDR3 contains 14 residues. Germline V gives CDR1 DFQATT, CDR2 SNEGSKA (reference sequence). V was clipped by 0 bases and J by 3 bases; unmatched bases: 3. As DNA, the CDR3 is TGCAGTGCTAGAGATCCGACTAGCGGCTACGAGCAGTACTTC. Encoded protein: CSARDPTSGYEQYF.

V is TRBV11-3 and J is TRBJ2-1; the D gene could be TRBD1 or TRBD2 (5 bases each). Germline-derived CDR1 and CDR2 are SGHNT and YENEEA. V lost 2 bases and J lost 13, with 9 bases in between. The CDR3 runs 11 residues. CDR3 amino acids: CASSLSGGQFF. DNA for the CDR3: TGTGCCAGCAGCTTATCTGGGGGTCAGTTCTTC.

The chain recombines TRBV15 with TRBJ2-2; TRBD2 agrees at 7 bases. V gave up 1 base and J gave up 2 bases; unmatched junction bases: 1. CDR1 and CDR2 from the germline V gene are LNHNV and YYDKDF (reference sequence). The CDR3 runs to 15 residues. CDR3 amino acids: CATSRGGGNTGELFF. The DNA for the CDR3 is TGTGCCACCAGCAGAGGGGGGGGAAACACCGGGGAGCTGTTTTTT.

V gene TRBV24-1 combines with J gene TRBJ2-2; perhaps TRBD2 as D (6 bases). The germline V and J ends were trimmed by 7 bases and 2 bases, with 13 bases remaining between them. From germline, CDR1 is KGHDR and CDR2 SFDVKD. The CDR3 is 15 residues long. The CDR3 region is CATSRLGQNTGELFF. Here the CDR3 DNA reads TGTGCCACCAGCCGACTAGGACAAAACACCGGGGAGCTGTTTTTT.

The CDR3 sequence: CASSSGGALGVAGGETQYF. The CDR3 bases are TGCGCCAGCAGCTCAGGGGGCGCTTTAGGTGTAGCGGGGGGCGAGACCCAGTACTTC. The genes are TRBV5-1 and TRBJ2-5, with 10 bases aligning to TRBD2. The ends lost 3 bases at V and 5 bases at J; junction bases unmatched: 19. The CDR3 contains 19 residues. CDR1 is SGHRS and CDR2 is YFSETQ in the germline V gene.

This chain links TRBV29-1 with TRBJ2-7; 7 bases agree with TRBD2. Trimming took 3 bases from V and 7 from J; bases not matched to a gene: 0. Germline V gives CDR1 SQVTM, CDR2 ANQGSEA. This CDR3 has 10 amino acids. CDR3 in amino acids: CSVEGGEQYF. CDR3 sequence (DNA): TGCAGCGTTGAGGGAGGGGAGCAGTACTTC.